A selection of T cell receptor beta chains follows, all from one sample in a study of shared clonotypes between healthy human individuals. Profiled with immunoSEQ multiplex PCR; TCRdb holds only in-frame clones, not every one. This table holds hundreds of thousands of clones, approximately 92% found once. The sample comprised naive CD8+ T cells sorted from blood. The receptor source for this set is a man aged 25-40 years in good health. The CDR3 runs from the conserved cysteine through the conserved F or W. D genes are given only for firm matches. The size field is filled for only some rows; it gives once, few, many or a size class.

cdr3_nt cdr3_aa clone_size v_call d_call j_call
TGTGCCAGTAGCCCGGGACACTTCTACGAGCAGTACTTC CASSPGHFYEQYF NA TRBV19 NA TRBJ2-7
TGTGCCAGCAGCTTGTTCACTAGCGCCCAAGAGACCCAGTACTTC CASSLFTSAQETQYF NA TRBV7-6 TRBD2 TRBJ2-5
TGTGCCAGCAGCTTTTCTCTCGGGAAGTTCTACGAGCAGTACTTC CASSFSLGKFYEQYF NA TRBV13 NA TRBJ2-7
TGTGCCAGCAGCGGGGCGGGAGTCCCCTACGAGCAGTACTTC CASSGAGVPYEQYF NA TRBV9 TRBD2 TRBJ2-7
TGTGCCAGCAGTTTGGGGGGGAGTCAGCCCCAGCATTTT CASSLGGSQPQHF NA TRBV27 NA TRBJ1-5
TGTGCCAGCAGCTTAAGGGCGGGGGACCAAGAGACCCAGTACTTC CASSLRAGDQETQYF NA TRBV5-4 TRBD2 TRBJ2-5
TGTGCCAGCAGCCTAGATGTTACATACGAGCAGTACTTC CASSLDVTYEQYF NA TRBV28 NA TRBJ2-7
TGTGCCAGCAGAGGACAGGCCTATGGCTACACCTTC CASRGQAYGYTF NA TRBV25-1 TRBD1 TRBJ1-2
TGTGCCAGCAGCTTGACTAGCGGGAGCGACGAGCAGTACTTC CASSLTSGSDEQYF NA TRBV7-9 TRBD2 TRBJ2-7
TGTGCCTGGAGTCTCGGGATAGCGGGAGAATACAATGAGCAGTTCTTC CAWSLGIAGEYNEQFF NA TRBV30 TRBD2 TRBJ2-1
TGTGCCAGCAGTTTAATGCCCTCCTACGAGCAGTACTTC CASSLMPSYEQYF NA TRBV7-9 NA TRBJ2-7
TGTGCCAGCAGTTTATTGGGCCATACAGGGGGCACTGAAGCTTTCTTT CASSLLGHTGGTEAFF NA TRBV27 TRBD1 TRBJ1-1
TGCGCCAGCAGCCGGTTACAGGGCCCATATGGCTACACCTTC CASSRLQGPYGYTF NA TRBV4-1 NA TRBJ1-2
TGCGCCAGCAGCCAGGCACTAAGTCCCTTATACGAGCAGTACTTC CASSQALSPLYEQYF NA TRBV4-1 NA TRBJ2-7
TGTGCCAGCACCAGGACTAGCGGGAGGGGGAATGAGCAGTTCTTC CASTRTSGRGNEQFF NA TRBV6-5 TRBD2 TRBJ2-1
TGTGCCAGCAGGTTTGGCAGGGATGATACGCAGTATTTT CASRFGRDDTQYF NA TRBV7-9 NA TRBJ2-3
TGTGCCAGTACACCGGGACTAGCGGGAGTGGATGAGCAGTTCTTC CASTPGLAGVDEQFF NA TRBV2 TRBD2 TRBJ2-1
TGCAGCACATCCGGGACTAGCGCTAATGAGCAGTTCTTC CSTSGTSANEQFF once TRBV29-1 TRBD2 TRBJ2-1
TGTGCCAGCGAAGCGGGAGGAGGTGGAGATACGCAGTATTTT CASEAGGGGDTQYF NA TRBV27 TRBD2 TRBJ2-3
TGTGCCAGCAGTTTTGGTGTCAGGGACCTTGCTACGCAGTATTTT CASSFGVRDLATQYF NA TRBV28 NA TRBJ2-3
TGTGCCAGCAGCTTAGTAGGGGAAGACGAGCAGTACTTC CASSLVGEDEQYF NA TRBV13 NA TRBJ2-7
TGTGCCAGTCGGTCCGGTCGGACAGTGAATGGCTACACCTTC CASRSGRTVNGYTF NA TRBV6-6 NA TRBJ1-2
TGTGCCAGTAGTATCGGATTGTCAGTTTTAGGCCAAATGAACACTGAAGCTTTCTTT CASSIGLSVLGQMNTEAFF NA TRBV19 NA TRBJ1-1
TGTGCCAGCAGCCCTACTGGGGCCAGACTGAACACCGGGGAGCTGTTTTTT CASSPTGARLNTGELFF NA TRBV9 NA TRBJ2-2
TGTGCCAGCAGCGTAACAGGGGCTGGGGCCAACGTCCTGACTTTC CASSVTGAGANVLTF few TRBV5-4 TRBD1 TRBJ2-6
TGTGCCAGCAGCCTAGGCACTGAAGCTTTCTTT CASSLGTEAFF once TRBV21-1 NA TRBJ1-1
TGTGCCAGCAGTTTGTTTGGCAGGGGGCGAGGATCCTACGAGCAGTACTTC CASSLFGRGRGSYEQYF NA TRBV2 TRBD1 TRBJ2-7
TGTGCCAGCAGTTTAGTAGGGGTGGCGAACACTGAAGCTTTCTTT CASSLVGVANTEAFF NA TRBV28 NA TRBJ1-1
TGCGCCAGCAGCCAAGATCCGAGCGGGGGTTACAATGAGCAGTTCTTC CASSQDPSGGYNEQFF once TRBV4-3 TRBD2 TRBJ2-1
TGTGCCAGCAGCTTTCCCGAGGGAGGAACTGAAGCTTTCTTT CASSFPEGGTEAFF NA TRBV7-3 NA TRBJ1-1
TGTGCCACCAGCAGAGATCGGGGACTAGAGCAGTTCTTC CATSRDRGLEQFF once TRBV15 TRBD2 TRBJ2-1
TGTGCCAGCAGCTTACACAGTAATCAGCCCCAGCATTTT CASSLHSNQPQHF few TRBV7-2 NA TRBJ1-5
TGTGCCAGCAGCTCATTCGGGGCCTACGAGCAGTACTTC CASSSFGAYEQYF NA TRBV5-8 NA TRBJ2-7
TGCGCCAGCAGTATGGGACTAGCCAATGAGCAGTTCTTC CASSMGLANEQFF NA TRBV10-2 TRBD2 TRBJ2-1
TGTGCCAGCAGCTTAATAGGTCCAAGCCAAGAGACCCAGTACTTC CASSLIGPSQETQYF NA TRBV7-2 NA TRBJ2-5
TGTGCCTGGAGTCCTTTGGACAGGGACCATGGCTACACCTTC CAWSPLDRDHGYTF NA TRBV30 TRBD1 TRBJ1-2
TGTGCCAGCAGTTTCCAGGACTTGGACACCGGGGAGCTGTTTTTT CASSFQDLDTGELFF NA TRBV27 NA TRBJ2-2
TGCGCCAGCAGCCAAGTCTCGGAGGACGAGCAGTACTTC CASSQVSEDEQYF NA TRBV4-1 NA TRBJ2-7
TGTGCCAGCAGCTCGCCGGGACTAGATTACAATGAGCAGTTCTTC CASSSPGLDYNEQFF NA TRBV27 TRBD2 TRBJ2-1
TGTGCCAGCAGGCCGGACGGGGGCAATCAGCCCCAGCATTTT CASRPDGGNQPQHF NA TRBV7-9 NA TRBJ1-5
TGTGCCAGCAGCTTGGCAATAGCGGCACTCCACCAAGAGACCCAGTACTTC CASSLAIAALHQETQYF NA TRBV5-6 NA TRBJ2-5
TGTGCCTGGAGTCTGCTCCCGACTAGCAGCGACGAGCAGTACTTC CAWSLLPTSSDEQYF NA TRBV30 TRBD2 TRBJ2-7
TGTGCCACCGTAGGGGAAAAGGGGAACACTGAAGCTTTCTTT CATVGEKGNTEAFF NA TRBV15 NA TRBJ1-1
TGTGCCCTAGGAGGGGGGGAGCCCTTCACAGATACGCAGTATTTT CALGGGEPFTDTQYF NA TRBV15 NA TRBJ2-3
TGTGCCAGCAGTTTAAGTAGACAGGGGAGCGGCTACACCTTC CASSLSRQGSGYTF NA TRBV27 TRBD1 TRBJ1-2
TGTGCCAGCAGCCCGACTAGCGCCCGCACAGATACGCAGTATTTT CASSPTSARTDTQYF NA TRBV6-5 TRBD2 TRBJ2-3
TGTGCCAGCAGTCCCACAAATCCTGGAAACACCATATATTTT CASSPTNPGNTIYF NA TRBV27 NA TRBJ1-3
TGTGCCAGTAGTATAGGTGCTAGCGGAGCCGGCACAGATACGCAGTATTTT CASSIGASGAGTDTQYF NA TRBV19 TRBD2 TRBJ2-3
TGCAGCGTCCGCGACAGGGATTATTTGCCCGAGCAGTACTTC CSVRDRDYLPEQYF once TRBV29-1 TRBD1 TRBJ2-7
TGTGCCAGCAGTTCCTCGACTAGCGGGCCCCAAGAGACCCAGTACTTC CASSSSTSGPQETQYF NA TRBV6-5 TRBD2 TRBJ2-5